Listed below are T cell receptor beta chains from one sample, sequenced in a study of CD8 T cells in Susac syndrome. One entry per CDR3 protein results from TCRdb running MiXCR on the immunoSEQ multiplex PCR reads. Of tens of thousands of distinct CDR3 sequences in the sample, just under 95% were seen once. The sample taken for sequencing was CD4+ T cells from PBMCs. The receptors derive from a human donor with Susac syndrome. Each CDR3 is given with its conserved first and last residue. The order of the fields is D gene, clone size, V gene, J gene, CDR3 DNA, CDR3 protein. D genes are given only for firm matches. Where a row states a size, it is once, few, many or the class of an expanded clone; other rows omit it.

>-|-|TRBV5-1|TRBJ2-3
TGCGCCAGCAGCCCGGGAGCTGGAATCACAGATACGCAGTATTTT
CASSPGAGITDTQYF
>TRBD2|-|TRBV12-3/TRBV12-4|TRBJ2-1
TGTGCCAGCAGCCCCTTCGGACTAGCGGGGTCTTACAATGAGCAGTTCTTC
CASSPFGLAGSYNEQFF
>-|-|TRBV20-1|TRBJ2-5
TGCAGTGCCCCACTCGACAGTCAAGAGACCCAGTACTTC
CSAPLDSQETQYF
>-|-|TRBV6-4|TRBJ1-1
TGTGCCAGCAGTGAGGTTTTCGGGGGGGGCACTGAAGCTTTCTTT
CASSEVFGGGTEAFF
>-|-|TRBV19|TRBJ1-1
TGTGCCAGTACCAGGAGGGGGATGACTGAAGCTTTCTTT
CASTRRGMTEAFF
>-|-|TRBV12-3/TRBV12-4|TRBJ1-5
TGTGCCAGCAGTGGGACCGGTCGAGCCCAGCATTTT
CASSGTGRAQHF
>-|-|TRBV5-1|TRBJ2-3
TGCGCCAGCAGTTCCGGGCTCCAGAGCACAGATACGCAGTATTTT
CASSSGLQSTDTQYF
>TRBD1|-|TRBV9|TRBJ2-5
TGTGCCAGCAGCGCGACACCGGGACAGGGGGCAGAGACCCAGTACTTC
CASSATPGQGAETQYF
>-|-|TRBV30|TRBJ2-7
TGTGCCTGGAGACAGGGCCTTGTTGACGAGCAGTACTTC
CAWRQGLVDEQYF
>TRBD1|-|TRBV20-1|TRBJ1-2
TGCAGTGCCCTGAGGGGTGGACAGGCGCTCTTC
CSALRGGQALF
>TRBD1|once|TRBV15|TRBJ2-3
TGTGCCACCAGCGTGGGACAGTTGACAGATACGCAGTATTTT
CATSVGQLTDTQYF
>TRBD1|-|TRBV3-1|TRBJ2-7
TGTGCCAGCAGCCTCGGGACAGGGCGGGACGAGCAGTACTTC
CASSLGTGRDEQYF
>-|-|TRBV14|TRBJ1-1
TGTGCCAGCAGCCTGACGTGGGGGAACACTGAAGCTTTCTTT
CASSLTWGNTEAFF
>-|-|TRBV9|TRBJ2-1
TGTGCCAGCAGCGTAGCCCTCACGGGCCGCTCCTACAATGAGCAGTTCTTC
CASSVALTGRSYNEQFF
>-|-|TRBV29-1|TRBJ1-3
TGCAGCGTGGAGGACGGCAGCTCTGGAAACACCATATATTTT
CSVEDGSSGNTIYF
>-|-|TRBV18|TRBJ1-1
TGTGCCAGCTCACCATTTCCCCGTGGTGGATGGGACACTGAAGCTTTCTTT
CASSPFPRGGWDTEAFF
>TRBD2|once|TRBV9|TRBJ2-5
TGTGCCAGCAGCGTAGGCGGGGGGTCCACCCAAGAGACCCAGTACTTC
CASSVGGGSTQETQYF
>-|-|TRBV6-6|TRBJ2-7
TGTGCCAGCAGTCCCCTCCTACAGGGAAAAGGTGGGCAGTACTTC
CASSPLLQGKGGQYF
>TRBD1|-|TRBV7-9|TRBJ2-7
TGTGCCAGCAGCTTCGTAGGGGGGACAGGGGAGCAGTACTTC
CASSFVGGTGEQYF
>TRBD1|-|TRBV12-3/TRBV12-4|TRBJ1-5
TGTGCCAGCAGGCTACAGGGGAACGGTCAGCCCCAGCATTTT
CASRLQGNGQPQHF
>-|-|TRBV29-1|TRBJ1-3
TGCAGCGTTGAAGGTCGAGGAGGAAACACCATATATTTT
CSVEGRGGNTIYF
>-|-|TRBV15|TRBJ2-5
TGTGCCACCAGACCCGGCCCCCAAGAGACCCAGTACTTC
CATRPGPQETQYF
>-|-|TRBV18|TRBJ2-5
TGTGCCAGCTCACCACTCAGGGGTGCCCAAGAGACCCAGTACTTC
CASSPLRGAQETQYF
>-|-|TRBV13|TRBJ2-3
TGTGCCAGCAATGGGGGTACAGATACGCAGTATTTT
CASNGGTDTQYF
>-|-|TRBV30|TRBJ1-2
TGTGCCTGTGGAAATGGTCGTGACTATGGCTACACCTTC
CACGNGRDYGYTF
>TRBD1|-|TRBV20-1|TRBJ1-6
TGCAGTGCTAGAGCCGGGACAGCGAATTCACCCCTCCACTTT
CSARAGTANSPLHF
>-|-|TRBV30|TRBJ1-5
TGTGCCTGGAGTACCCTGGGCAATCAGCCCCAGCATTTT
CAWSTLGNQPQHF
>-|-|TRBV4-2|TRBJ2-1
TGTGCCAGCAGCTCCGGGGAGGGGGCTAACAATGAGCAGTTCTTC
CASSSGEGANNEQFF
>-|-|TRBV3-1|TRBJ2-7
TGTGCCAGCAGCTCCAGATACAATTCCTACGAGCAGTACTTC
CASSSRYNSYEQYF
>-|-|TRBV12-3/TRBV12-4|TRBJ1-6
TGTGCCAGCAGAGATGGTTATTCACCCCTCCACTTT
CASRDGYSPLHF
>-|-|TRBV30|TRBJ2-6
TGTGCCTGGAGTTGGAGGTCTGGGGCCAACGTCCTGACTTTC
CAWSWRSGANVLTF
>-|-|TRBV7-2|TRBJ2-6
TGTGCCAGCAGCACGGTATTTCGGGGGGCCAACGTCCTGACTTTC
CASSTVFRGANVLTF
>-|once|TRBV5-4|TRBJ2-7
TGTGCCAGCAGTCCTGACCCCGGGACCCGAGGCGAGGAGCAGTACTTC
CASSPDPGTRGEEQYF
>TRBD1|once|TRBV15|TRBJ1-5
TGTGCCACCAGCAGAGACTCGGACAGGGGGCGAATCAAGCCCCAGCATTTT
CATSRDSDRGRIKPQHF
>TRBD2|-|TRBV19|TRBJ2-1
TGTGCCAGTAGTGATGCCGGGGGGAGGAATGAGCAGTTCTTC
CASSDAGGRNEQFF
>TRBD2|-|TRBV3-1|TRBJ2-1
TGTGCCAGCAGCCAAAAGGTAGCGGGGGGGATATGGGATGAGCAGTTCTTC
CASSQKVAGGIWDEQFF
>TRBD2|-|TRBV18|TRBJ2-5
TGTGCCAGCTCGCTGACTAGCGGGAGAAAAGAGACCCAGTACTTC
CASSLTSGRKETQYF
>-|-|TRBV5-4|TRBJ2-5
TGTGCCAGCAGCTTGGCCGGCGGCGCCAAGACCCAGTACTTC
CASSLAGGAKTQYF
>-|once|TRBV7-2|TRBJ2-5
TGTGCCAGCAGCTCTCTGAGGGGTGCAGAGACCCAGTACTTC
CASSSLRGAETQYF
>-|-|TRBV7-9|TRBJ2-3
TGTGCCAGCAGCTTGAATACGCAGTATTTT
CASSLNTQYF
>-|-|TRBV29-1|TRBJ2-7
TGCAGCGTTGGGCTCCGGCTCGGCTCCTACGAGCAGTACTTC
CSVGLRLGSYEQYF
>-|-|TRBV12-3/TRBV12-4|TRBJ2-7
TGTGCCAGCAGGGCAGGGTATCCTACATACGAGCAGTACTTC
CASRAGYPTYEQYF
>TRBD2|-|TRBV12-3/TRBV12-4|TRBJ2-3
TGTGCCAGCACCCCTAGCGGGGGGGCAGGAGATACGCAGTATTTT
CASTPSGGAGDTQYF
>-|-|TRBV19|TRBJ1-2
TGTGCCAGTAGTGCGGACGTGTTATATGGCTACACCTTC
CASSADVLYGYTF
>-|-|TRBV3-1|TRBJ2-5
TGTGCCAGCAGCTCTTCGACATTTGCGGGAGAGACCCAGTACTTC
CASSSSTFAGETQYF
>-|-|TRBV7-2|TRBJ2-3
TGTGCCAGCAGTTTTAGCTCCTCGCGGACGCAGTATTTT
CASSFSSSRTQYF
>-|-|TRBV11-2|TRBJ2-7
TGTGCCAGCAGCTTAATAGGGCAGAACGAGCAGTACTTC
CASSLIGQNEQYF
>TRBD1|-|TRBV28|TRBJ1-2
TGTGCCAGCTCCGGGACAGTCTATGGCTACACCTTC
CASSGTVYGYTF
>TRBD2|-|TRBV9|TRBJ2-3
TGTGCCAGCAGCGTAGAACTAGCGGGGGCAGATACGCAGTATTTT
CASSVELAGADTQYF
>-|-|TRBV30|TRBJ2-7
TGTGCCTGGCGACATAGTGACCGATCGGCCTACGAGCAGTACTTC
CAWRHSDRSAYEQYF
>-|-|TRBV6-5|TRBJ1-2
TGTGCCAGCAGAACGGCGGGTGGCTACACCTTC
CASRTAGGYTF
>-|-|TRBV14|TRBJ1-6
TGTGCCAGCAGCCAAGATAGGGGAAAATCACCCCTCCACTTT
CASSQDRGKSPLHF
>TRBD1|-|TRBV7-6|TRBJ1-5
TGTGCCAGCAGCCCCACCCCAGGGGGCTTAGATCAGCCCCAGCATTTT
CASSPTPGGLDQPQHF
>-|few|TRBV20-1|TRBJ1-5
TGCAGTGCAACAGGGATGATGGGCAATCAGCCCCAGCATTTT
CSATGMMGNQPQHF
>TRBD1|-|TRBV5-1|TRBJ2-2
TGCGCCAGCAGCTTGGTAGGGGGCGTCACCGGGGAGCTGTTTTTT
CASSLVGGVTGELFF
>-|-|TRBV3-1|TRBJ1-1
TGTGCCAGCAGCCACACGACGCGAGAAGCTTTCTTT
CASSHTTREAFF
>-|-|TRBV20-1|TRBJ1-5
TGCAGTGCCCTACTAACAGGGAGCAATCAGCCCCAGCATTTT
CSALLTGSNQPQHF